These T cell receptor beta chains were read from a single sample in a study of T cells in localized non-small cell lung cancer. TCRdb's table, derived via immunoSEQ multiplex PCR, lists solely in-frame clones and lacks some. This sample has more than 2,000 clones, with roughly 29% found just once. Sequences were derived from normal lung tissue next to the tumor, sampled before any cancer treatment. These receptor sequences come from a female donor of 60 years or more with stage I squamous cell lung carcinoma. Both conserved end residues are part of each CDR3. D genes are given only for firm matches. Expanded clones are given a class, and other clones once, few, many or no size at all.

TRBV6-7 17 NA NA CASSYSAYVASTDTQYF
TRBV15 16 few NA CATSSLGRAGNQPQHF
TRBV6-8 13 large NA CASTRDKSYGYTF
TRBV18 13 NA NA CASSLSPSNTIYF
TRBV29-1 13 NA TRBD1 CSVRDRGGNEQFF
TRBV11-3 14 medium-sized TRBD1 CASSIRQGSYGYTF
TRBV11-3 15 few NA CASSRTPVRTDTQYF
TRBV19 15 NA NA CASSPGGGTYNEQFF
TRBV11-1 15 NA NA CASSLSPSFGNTIYF
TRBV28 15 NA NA CASSKGVVNNSPLHF
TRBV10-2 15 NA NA CASSDLGAVKETQYF
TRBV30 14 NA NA CAWSLFPQDYGYTF
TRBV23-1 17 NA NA CASSQWGRQVSNQPQHF
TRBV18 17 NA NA CASSPPRQGLKLGELFF
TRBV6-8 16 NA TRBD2 CASSYSGTSGLFEQFF
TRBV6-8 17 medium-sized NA CASSSKRQVTSGNTIYF
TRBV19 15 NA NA CASSKQARMNTEAFF
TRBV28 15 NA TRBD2 CASSSGGVAKNIQYF
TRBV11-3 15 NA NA CASSLGGIRTDTQYF
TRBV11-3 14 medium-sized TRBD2 CASSPGTSGGVQFF
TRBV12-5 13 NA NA CASAPDRQGGYTF
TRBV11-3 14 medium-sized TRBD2 CASSSVAGVYEQYF
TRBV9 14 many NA CASSLTGGNTEAFF
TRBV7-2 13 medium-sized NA CASSLGTVGEQFF
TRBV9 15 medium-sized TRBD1 CASSAGQTLKGEAFF
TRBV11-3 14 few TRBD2 CASSSAGGPYEQYF
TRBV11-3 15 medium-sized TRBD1 CASSYRTGRNSPLHF
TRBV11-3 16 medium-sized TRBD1 CASSPQGGTGANVLTF
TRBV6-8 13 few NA CASSGRSGLEQYF
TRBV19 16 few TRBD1 CASSPRQGNSNQPQHF
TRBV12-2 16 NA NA CASRLPRQGAIVGYTF
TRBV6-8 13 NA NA CASSYNGNQPQHF
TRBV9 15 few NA CASHPRGDITDTQYF
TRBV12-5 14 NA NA CASGLTPFSGTQYF
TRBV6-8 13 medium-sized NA CASSYRGNTEAFF
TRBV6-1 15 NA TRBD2 CASSEGGGAADTQYF
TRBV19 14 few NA CASSFRGPNQPQHF
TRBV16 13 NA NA CASSQSAGYGYTF
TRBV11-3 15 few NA CASSQDGGPSHEQYF
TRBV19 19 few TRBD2 CASSIRPSGGNGPSYEQYF
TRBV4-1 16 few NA CASSQAETEENTEAFF
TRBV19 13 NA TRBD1 CASSADRFHEQYF
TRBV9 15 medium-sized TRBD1 CASSDRGSVGTEAFF